These 11 T cell receptor beta chains came from one sample sequenced in a study of cytomegalovirus exposure and HLA in healthy donors. Assay: immunoSEQ multiplex PCR; the TCRdb copy retains only in-frame clones and omits some. The table has approximately 160,000 clones, about 85% seen once. Sequencing was carried out using PBMCs. These TCRs come from a man younger than 45 in good health and CMV-seropositive.

DNA for the CDR3: TGTGCCTGGGCCACCGGGACTAGCAATCGGAACAATGAGCAGTTCTTC. The encoded protein is CAWATGTSNRNNEQFF. This chain connects TRBV30 to TRBJ2-1; 9 nucleotides agree with TRBD2. With 5 bases clipped from V and 5 bases from J, the junction kept 13 bases outside the gene matches. Germline loops: CDR1 GTSNPN, CDR2 SVGIG (reference sequence). The CDR3 covers 16 residues.

This clone was observed a few times. The sample carries other DNA sequences with the same CDR3. The gene calls are TRBV4-1 and TRBJ1-5; 7 bases agree with TRBD1. The germline CDR1 and CDR2 sequences are MGHRA and YSYEKL. The CDR3 loop spans 16 amino acids. V lost 0 bases, J lost 3 bases, and 5 bases stayed unmatched. CDR3 in amino acids: CASSQEPRGYNQPQHF. The CDR3 DNA is TGCGCCAGCAGCCAAGAACCCAGGGGGTACAATCAGCCCCAGCATTTT.

This chain joins TRBV11-2 and TRBJ2-2, with TRBD2 matching 9 bases. The CDR3 runs to 19 residues. Germline CDR1 and CDR2: SGHAT and FQNNGV. Losses at the gene ends were 5 bases for V and 1 base for J; bases not matched to a gene: 14. The CDR3 nucleotides are TGTGCCAGCAGCACCCAGGGTGGTAGCGGGGGCGTGAACACCGGGGAGCTGTTTTTT. Translated, it gives CASSTQGGSGGVNTGELFF.

This clone was seen more than once but under ten times. This CDR3 is CASSAKKWDTVREQYF. DNA of the CDR3: TGTGCCAGCAGTGCCAAAAAGTGGGACACCGTGCGTGAGCAGTACTTC. The chain joins TRBV6-1 to TRBJ2-7, with a weak D call TRBD1 (6 bases). Looked up from germline, CDR1 is MNHNS and CDR2 is SASEGT. The V gene lost 4 bases and the J gene lost 7 bases, with 23 bases spanning the gap. This CDR3 comprises 16 residues.

The rearrangement uses TRBV6-5 and TRBJ1-2; 10 positions agree with TRBD1. V dropped 5 bases and J dropped 5; count of bases not matched to a gene: 5. CDR3 length: 14 residues. CDR1 and CDR2 (germline): MNHEY, SVGAGI. In DNA, the CDR3 is TGTGCCAGCAGTAGACAGGGGGCGGGGTATGGCTACACCTTC. Translating it yields CASSRQGAGYGYTF.

The rearrangement links TRBV28 to TRBJ1-5; a possible D gene is TRBD1 (6 bases). This CDR3 is 13 amino acids long. Germline V gene sequence: CDR1 MDHEN, CDR2 SYDVKM. Trimming cost V 7 bases and J 6 bases, with 13 bases left between them. The CDR3 is CASTLRGTQPQHF. In nucleotides, the CDR3 is TGTGCCAGCACCCTTAGGGGGACTCAGCCCCAGCATTTT.

This chain uses TRBV19 with TRBJ1-5; 8 bases are a match to TRBD1. The V segment lost 0 bases and the J segment 12 bases; nucleotides outside the gene matches: 4. The CDR3 has 13 residues. Germline V lookup: CDR1 LNHDA, CDR2 SQIVND (reference sequence). For the CDR3, the DNA is TGTGCCAGTAGTATAGATCGGACAGGGCGCCAGCATTTT. Its translation: CASSIDRTGRQHF.

The V call is TRBV2, the J call TRBJ1-6, with TRBD1 matching over 7 bases. The length of the CDR3 is 16 residues. Germline V lookup: CDR1 SNHLY, CDR2 FYNNEI. V lost 4 bases, J lost 9 bases, and 12 bases stayed unmatched. The CDR3 loop reads CASSVNRGRGGSPLHF. As DNA, the CDR3 is TGTGCCAGCAGTGTCAACAGGGGTAGAGGAGGTTCACCCCTCCACTTT.

This chain links TRBV15 with TRBJ1-5, with a weak D call TRBD1 (5 bases). The length of the CDR3 is 15 residues. CDR1 is LNHNV and CDR2 is YYDKDF in the germline V gene (reference sequence). V lost 1 base to trimming and J lost 2 bases, with 9 bases between them. CDR3 coding DNA: TGTGCCACCAGCAGAGCGACAGCTGGCAATCAGCCCCAGCATTTT. This sequence encodes CATSRATAGNQPQHF. Based on the CDR3 plus reference TRBV15 and TRBJ1-5, the full variable domain is DAMVIQNPRYQVTQFGKPVTLSCSQTLNHNVMYWYQQKSSQAPKLLFHYYDKDFNNEADTPDNFQSRRPNTSFCFLDIRSPGLGDTAMYLCATSRATAGNQPQHFGDGTRLSIL.

The rearrangement links TRBV10-1 to TRBJ2-1, with 7 positions matching TRBD1. Germline V lookup: CDR1 WNHNN, CDR2 SYGVQD (reference sequence). The CDR3 sequence is 15 residues long. V lost 2 bases and J lost 4; bases outside the gene matches: 5. The CDR3 DNA follows: TGCGCCAGCAGTGAGGGAGACAGGGAATACAATGAGCAGTTCTTC. Its translation: CASSEGDREYNEQFF.

This chain joins TRBV6-4 and TRBJ1-5; 7 bases align to TRBD1. The CDR3 extends over 13 amino acids. CDR1 is MRHNA and CDR2 is SNTAGT in the germline V gene. V gave up 6 bases and J gave up 6 bases; unmatched junction bases: 5. This CDR3 reads CASSGTAGQPQHF. The CDR3 DNA sequence: TGTGCCAGCAGCGGGACAGCGGGTCAGCCCCAGCATTTT.